What follows is one TCR beta chain and its context. Its specificity is not known. This sample is part of a study of cytomegalovirus exposure and HLA in healthy donors. Points from the study as a whole: Fewer than 200 TCR beta chains were listed as cytomegalovirus-associated.

Data came from immunoSEQ multiplex PCR; TCRdb stores just in-frame clones and leaves some out. This sample carries roughly 60,000 clones, roughly 91% of them seen once, and the ten largest clones take over 2%. The CDR3 runs to 13 residues. J lost 5 bases, V lost 9 bases, and 10 bases had no gene match. From germline, CDR1 is MNHEY and CDR2 SVGAGI. Sequencing was carried out using PBMCs. The rearrangement uses TRBV6-5 and TRBJ2-7, with 7 bases that match TRBD2. This TCR was sampled from a woman younger than 45 in good health and CMV-seronegative. CDR3 nucleotides: TGTGCCAGTCGACGGGGGGAACCTCACGAGCAGTACTTC. It is translated as CASRRGEPHEQYF.